This T cell receptor beta chain was recorded in a study of T cells in localized non-small cell lung cancer. Study-level points and caveats: Adjacent lung held a median about 57 of the top 100 tumor clones. T cell clonality was highest in uninvolved adjacent lung, above tumor. Patients showing higher blood T cell density tended to see longer overall survival. Heterogeneity within the tumor remains possible, as just one region underwent sequencing.

Details on this clone: Its matching antigen is unknown.

Method: immunoSEQ multiplex PCR; TCRdb's copy keeps in-frame clones and lacks some. The sample shows fewer than 50,000 clones, 83% of them seen only once. The input for sequencing was PBMCs, taken before any cancer treatment. The sequence came from a man aged 40 to 70 with stage II lung adenocarcinoma.

The chain's CDR3 is CASSLALNTGELFF. In DNA, the CDR3 is TGTGCCAGCAGTTTAGCGCTTAACACCGGGGAGCTGTTTTTT. The V and J genes are TRBV28 and TRBJ2-2, with D uncertain. Trimming stripped 2 bases from V and 2 bases from J, with 6 bases between. CDR3 length: 14 residues. The germline V gene encodes CDR1 MDHEN and CDR2 SYDVKM.